This is a list of T cell receptor beta chains from one sample in a study of neoadjuvant nivolumab and ipilimumab in lung cancer. The protocol was immunoSEQ multiplex PCR, while the TCRdb copy is restricted to in-frame clones and leaves out a portion. Of 25,000 to 30,000 clones in the sample, about 76% are singletons; the top ten hold 15% to 20%. The material sequenced was tumor tissue, taken after neoadjuvant nivolumab, alone or with ipilimumab, at or shortly before surgery. Every receptor here comes from an adult with non-small cell lung cancer. Each CDR3 is given with its conserved first and last residue. D genes are given only for firm matches. Clone size is not always given. Where it is, it says once, few, many or a class for expanded clones.

D	size	V	J	DNA	CDR3
.	.	TRBV30	TRBJ1-6	TGTGCCTGGAGTACTCCGGGACGGTATAATTCACCCCTCCACTTT	CAWSTPGRYNSPLHF
TRBD1	.	TRBV7-9	TRBJ1-6	TGTGCCAGCAGTCGACAGGGGGCGCGTACACCCCTCCACTTT	CASSRQGARTPLHF
.	few	TRBV13	TRBJ1-2	TGTGCCAGCAGCCCCCGCGGGAGATCTGGTGGCTACACCTTC	CASSPRGRSGGYTF
TRBD2	few	TRBV9	TRBJ2-3	TGTGCCAGCAGCTCCGGACTAGTATCCACCAGCACAGATACGCAGTATTTT	CASSSGLVSTSTDTQYF
.	.	TRBV4-3	TRBJ1-2	TGCGCCAGCAGCCAAGATTTGGGACAACACTACACCTTC	CASSQDLGQHYTF
.	few	TRBV11-2	TRBJ1-1	TGTGCCAGCAGCTTAGATCGTGGGGGCAGAGCTTTCTTT	CASSLDRGGRAFF
.	.	TRBV30	TRBJ2-3	TGTGCCTGGAGTGAGAGGGGAAGGGGGGATACGCAGTATTTT	CAWSERGRGDTQYF
TRBD2	.	TRBV4-1	TRBJ2-5	TGCGCCAGCAGCTCGGCGGGAGCCAAAGAGACCCAGTACTTC	CASSSAGAKETQYF
.	few	TRBV6-5	TRBJ1-5	TGTGCCAGCAGTCGGGGGGATGATCAGCCCCAGCATTTT	CASSRGDDQPQHF
.	.	TRBV4-2	TRBJ1-4	TGTGCCAGCAGCCAAGCGGAAGTGGGGGAAAAACTGTTTTTT	CASSQAEVGEKLFF
TRBD2	.	TRBV6-6	TRBJ2-3	TGTGCCAGCAGGCAACTAGCGGGGGTCGGGGATACGCAGTATTTT	CASRQLAGVGDTQYF
.	.	TRBV7-8	TRBJ2-3	TGTGCCAGCAGCGGTGGGCTCACAGATACGCAGTATTTT	CASSGGLTDTQYF
.	.	TRBV29-1	TRBJ2-1	TGCAGCGTGGGTAGGGGCTCCTACAATGAGCAGTTCTTC	CSVGRGSYNEQFF
TRBD1	.	TRBV7-3	TRBJ2-3	TGTGCCAGCAGCTCGGGACAGGGGAGGGATACGCAGTATTTT	CASSSGQGRDTQYF
.	medium-sized	TRBV7-2	TRBJ1-1	TGTGCCAGCAGCTTAACAGGTGGGAACACTGAAGCTTTCTTT	CASSLTGGNTEAFF
.	.	TRBV27	TRBJ1-1	TGTGCCAGCAGTTTTAGGGGGGGGAGAACTGAAGCTTTCTTT	CASSFRGGRTEAFF
TRBD1	.	TRBV7-2	TRBJ1-6	TGTGCCAGCAGCCTAGACAGGGGAAGGGGTTCACCCCTCCACTTT	CASSLDRGRGSPLHF
TRBD2	.	TRBV5-1	TRBJ2-3	TGCGCCAGCAGCCCGACTAGCGGGGGGGCTAGCACAGATACGCAGTATTTT	CASSPTSGGASTDTQYF
.	few	TRBV6-5	TRBJ1-2	TGTGCCAGCAGTTACAGATCGGTTCCTGGCTACACCTTC	CASSYRSVPGYTF
.	.	TRBV4-3	TRBJ1-1	TGCGCCAGCAGCCAAGATCACAACACTGAAGCTTTCTTT	CASSQDHNTEAFF
.	few	TRBV2	TRBJ2-3	TGTGCCAGCAAGAACCGGGGCCCTAAAGATACGCAGTATTTT	CASKNRGPKDTQYF
.	.	TRBV11-1	TRBJ1-2	TGTGCCAGCAGCTTAGCTCTGGGGGCTTATGCCTATGGCTACACCTTC	CASSLALGAYAYGYTF
TRBD2	few	TRBV6-4	TRBJ2-3	TGTGCCAGCAGTGATAGCGGGGGGGCCACAGATACGCAGTATTTT	CASSDSGGATDTQYF
.	.	TRBV30	TRBJ1-1	TGTGCCTGGAGTAAAACAGGGCCAAAAGCTTTCTTT	CAWSKTGPKAFF
.	.	TRBV5-1	TRBJ1-2	TGCGCCAGCAGCTTGGACGGAGACAACTATGGCTACACCTTC	CASSLDGDNYGYTF
.	.	TRBV4-1	TRBJ2-5	TGCGCCAGCAGCCAAGTCGGTCCGGGGGTACAGCAAGAGACCCAGTACTTC	CASSQVGPGVQQETQYF
TRBD1	.	TRBV4-2	TRBJ2-5	TGTGCCAGCAGCCCCGGGACAGAAGAGACCCAGTACTTC	CASSPGTEETQYF
.	.	TRBV5-1	TRBJ1-2	TGCGCCAGCAAAACATCACAGGGATACTATGGCTACACCTTC	CASKTSQGYYGYTF
.	.	TRBV5-3	TRBJ2-4	TGTGCCAGAAGCTTGGAGGTCCACCTAATAGCCAAAAACATTCAGTACTTC	CARSLEVHLIAKNIQYF
TRBD1	.	TRBV11-2	TRBJ2-5	TGTGCCAGCAGCTTAGGCGTCAGACAGGGGCTTCAAGAGACCCAGTACTTC	CASSLGVRQGLQETQYF
.	.	TRBV15	TRBJ2-2	TGTGCCACCAGCAGAGATGTCGGGGAGCTGTTTTTT	CATSRDVGELFF
.	.	TRBV30	TRBJ2-7	TGTGCCTGGAGTGAAGCAGGTGCCCCCTACGAGCAGTACTTC	CAWSEAGAPYEQYF
.	.	TRBV27	TRBJ2-3	TGTGCCAGCAGTTTACAGGGGGGCGATACGCAGTATTTT	CASSLQGGDTQYF
.	.	TRBV5-1	TRBJ2-3	TGCGCCAGCAGCCTCCTCATGACGCTTGGGGGCAGAACAGATACGCAGTATTTT	CASSLLMTLGGRTDTQYF
.	.	TRBV10-3	TRBJ1-3	TGTGCCATCAGTGAGGGTCAGTACGGAAACACCATATATTTT	CAISEGQYGNTIYF
.	once	TRBV7-9	TRBJ1-2	TGTGCCAGCAGTTCAGAGGTGGTTGTCACCTTC	CASSSEVVVTF
.	.	TRBV6-5	TRBJ2-7	TGTGCCAGCAGTAGGACAGCCCCTTTCATCTACGAGCAGTACTTC	CASSRTAPFIYEQYF
.	.	TRBV7-8	TRBJ1-2	TGTGCCAGCAGCTTAGCGCTTTACAGGGTGCAGTCAGGCGGCTACACCTTC	CASSLALYRVQSGGYTF
.	.	TRBV7-2	TRBJ2-7	TGTGCCAGCAGCTTAGTGGTAGCGGTCGAGCAGTACTTC	CASSLVVAVEQYF
.	.	TRBV5-4	TRBJ1-1	TGTGCCAGCAGCCCGAAGACAGATTACACTGAAGCTTTCTTT	CASSPKTDYTEAFF
TRBD2	.	TRBV11-2	TRBJ2-4	TGTGCCAGCAGCTTAGATCGTGGCGGGGGGGCCCTTGGGATTCAGTACTTC	CASSLDRGGGALGIQYF
.	once	TRBV6-5	TRBJ1-5	TGTGCCAGCAGTTACTCGGGGGTACTGCATTTT	CASSYSGVLHF
.	.	TRBV5-1	TRBJ2-5	TGCGCCAGCAGCTTCGGGATCCAAGAGACCCAGTACTTC	CASSFGIQETQYF
TRBD1	few	TRBV6-5	TRBJ1-6	TGTGCCAGCAGTTACCACGGACAGGGTAGTTCACCCCTCCACTTT	CASSYHGQGSSPLHF
.	.	TRBV6-6	TRBJ1-1	TGTGCCAGCAGCGAAGACAGCCTTAACACTGAAGCTTTCTTT	CASSEDSLNTEAFF
.	.	TRBV7-9	TRBJ2-6	TGTGCCAGCAGCTTAGTGAGCTCTGGGGCCAACGTCCTGACTTTC	CASSLVSSGANVLTF